The clone carrying this T cell receptor (beta chain) showed up just a few times. Its antigen is as yet unknown. These data are taken from a study of CD8 T cells in ankylosing spondylitis. General study points: For ankylosing spondylitis blood, a TCR beta motif of under 10 highly homologous variants appeared characteristic.

TCRdb reprocessed the 5' RACE reads with MiXCR, giving one entry per CDR3 protein. The sample records over 700,000 distinct CDR3 sequences, roughly 19% being singletons. CDR3 length equals 13 residues. Between the trimmed V and J ends, which lost 5 bases and 0 bases, there was a span of 6 bases. In germline, CDR1 is SGHVS, CDR2 FQNEAQ. The chain recombines TRBV7-8 with TRBJ2-3; no clear D gene. This TCR was sampled from a male donor with ankylosing spondylitis. The specimen was blood, either unsorted or a sorted T cell fraction (not recorded which). The CDR3 DNA is TGTGCCAGCAGCCCTATGAGCACAGATACGCAGTATTTT. Translating it yields CASSPMSTDTQYF.